The 28 T cell receptor beta chains in this list originate from one sample, sequenced in a study of metastatic and nonmetastatic thyroid tumors (TCRdb year 2020). Library creation used PCR. The sequencer listed for this sample is Illumina HiSeq 4000. Starting from the raw public reads, TCRdb applied fastp trimming at Q25, assembled clones with MiXCR and retained in-frame beta chains. Counted in this sample were around 20,000 clones; over 25% of them appeared once. The ten top clones hold around 5.8% of the sample. No patient had received any treatment before thyroid surgery. The sample consisted of blood. Source of these receptors: a female donor with papillary thyroid cancer or a benign thyroid nodule (not recorded which). Some clones in this sample may be carry-over from other donors' samples.

As regards this clone: Lacking the conserved final phenylalanine or tryptophan, this CDR3 likely reflects a read error. The chain carries TRBV15 and TRBJ2-5; D gene unclear. Germline-derived CDR1 and CDR2 are LNHNV and YYDKDF (reference sequence). Trimming removed 4 bases from V and 8 bases from J, with 8 bases in between. This CDR3 is built from 11 residues. The CDR3 DNA reads TGTGCCACCAGCACGACGGATACCCAGTACCTC. The encoded protein is CATSTTDTQYL.

This sequence joins TRBV11-1 and TRBJ2-3; maybe TRBD1 (6 bases). Germline V CDR1 and CDR2: SGHAT, FQDESV (reference sequence). This CDR3 region has 15 residues. The germline V and J ends were trimmed by 1 base and 4 bases, with 12 bases remaining between them. The DNA for the CDR3 is TGTGCCAGCAGCTTAGGGACAGTCCTCTCAGATACGCAGTATTTT. Translated: CASSLGTVLSDTQYF.

The gene calls are TRBV11-2 and TRBJ1-1, with D possibly TRBD1 on 6 matching bases. CDR3 length: 14 residues. From germline, CDR1 is SGHAT and CDR2 FQNNGV. V dropped 5 bases and J dropped 3 bases, with 13 bases sitting between them. The CDR3 nucleotides are TGTGCCAGCAGCAGCTGGACAGTGGACACTGAAGCTTTCTTT. The encoded protein is CASSSWTVDTEAFF.

By share of the sample, this clone is medium-sized. The chain recombines TRBV20-1 with TRBJ2-7, with 9 bases lining up with TRBD2. Per germline, CDR1 DFQATT and CDR2 SNEGSKA (reference sequence). The trim removed 6 bases at V and 2 bases at J, leaving 5 bases unmatched. The CDR3 spans 13 residues. The CDR3 protein is CSATSGRTYEQYF. For the CDR3, the DNA is TGCAGTGCCACGAGCGGGAGGACCTACGAGCAGTACTTC.

This clone was counted many times. The chain combines TRBV9 with TRBJ1-2; D ambiguous. Germline V gene lookup returns CDR1 SGDLS and CDR2 YYNGEE. This CDR3 region has 13 residues. Between the trimmed V and J ends, which lost 0 bases and 0 bases, there was a span of 3 bases. CDR3 sequence reads: CASSVGTNYGYTF. The CDR3 region has the DNA TGTGCCAGCAGCGTAGGGACTAACTATGGCTACACCTTC.

To note about this clone: This may come from a read error, since a much larger clone is one base off. The chain carries TRBV7-9 and TRBJ1-1, with 8 bases aligning to TRBD1. V lost 5 bases to trimming and J lost 5 bases; unmatched junction nucleotides: 7. CDR1 and CDR2 (germline): SEHNR, FQNEAQ (reference sequence). The CDR3 covers 14 residues. The CDR3 region is CASSTQGAETEAFF. As DNA, the CDR3 is TGTGCCAGCAGCACCCAGGGGGCAGAGACTGAAGCTTTCTTT.

This clone was recorded a few times. The CDR3 DNA is TGTGCCAGCAGCGGAAGGACTAGCGGCAAAGATACGCAGTATTTT. Its protein product is CASSGRTSGKDTQYF. V and J are TRBV2 and TRBJ2-3; 10 bases map to TRBD2. CDR1 and CDR2 (germline): SNHLY, FYNNEI. CDR3 length: 15 amino acids. V lost 6 bases and J lost 5; bases outside the gene matches: 8.

In the case of this clone: Relative to the germline gene, one junction end is altered; a read error may explain this. The chain combines TRBV5-1 with TRBJ1-2; maybe TRBD1 (6 bases). The CDR3 has 12 residues. Germline values: CDR1 SGHRS, CDR2 YFSETQ. CDR3 in amino acids: CASSLDGKGENF. CDR3 bases: TGCGCCAGCAGCTTGGACGGGAAGGGGGAAAACTTC.

For this clone: Its ends do not fully match the called genes, so a read error is possible. J is TRBJ2-2 and V is TRBV19; weak D call: TRBD1 (6 bases). The CDR3 is made up of 14 amino acids. Germline V CDR1 and CDR2: LNHDA, SQIVND (reference sequence). The CDR3 coding sequence is TGTGCCAGTACTCCGGGACATAACACCGTGGAGCTGTTTTTT. The encoded protein is CASTPGHNTVELFF.

This clone was picked up one time. This chain connects TRBV20-1 to TRBJ2-3, with 10 bases identical to TRBD1. The ends lost 6 bases at V and 8 bases at J; junction bases unmatched: 11. The CDR3 is made up of 14 amino acids. Germline CDR1 reads DFQATT; CDR2 reads SNEGSKA (reference sequence). This CDR3 is CSASRQGASGTQYF. CDR3 in DNA: TGCAGTGCGAGCCGACAGGGGGCATCTGGTACGCAGTATTTT.

This clone was recorded a few times. This chain links TRBV9 with TRBJ1-1, with TRBD1 as a possible D gene (6 bases). The CDR3 runs 16 residues. Per the germline V gene, CDR1 is SGDLS and CDR2 is YYNGEE. Trimming shortened V by 0 bases and J by 0 bases, and 12 bases separated the two germline ends. In nucleotides, the CDR3 is TGTGCCAGCAGCGTAGATAGTGGGGACATGAACACTGAAGCTTTCTTT. It yields the protein CASSVDSGDMNTEAFF.

The rearrangement links TRBV6-2 or TRBV6-3 to TRBJ2-1, with 8 bases aligning to TRBD2. This CDR3 has 12 residues. V shed 8 bases, J shed 10 bases, and the junction held 7 bases outside the gene matches. Germline assignment: CDR1 MNHEY and CDR2 SVGEGT. CDR3 nucleotides: TGTGCCAGCGGGCTAGCGGGCAGAGAGCAGTTCTTC. It codes for CASGLAGREQFF.

There are a few counts of this clone. This chain connects TRBV6-1 to TRBJ2-1; 8 bases are shared with TRBD2. Germline V lookup: CDR1 MNHNS, CDR2 SASEGT. CDR3 length: 16 residues. The V segment lost 3 bases and the J segment 4 bases; nucleotides outside the gene matches: 8. The CDR3 nucleotides are TGTGCCAGCAGTGACTCGGCGGGAGGAGGGTACAATGAGCAGTTCTTC. It encodes CASSDSAGGGYNEQFF.

In this sample, this clone turned up many times. The gene calls are TRBV7-9 and TRBJ2-1; D uncertain. Between the trimmed V and J ends, which lost 2 bases and 0 bases, there was a span of 2 bases. Germline lookup yields CDR1 SEHNR and CDR2 FQNEAQ (reference sequence). This CDR3 is built from 13 residues. CDR3 DNA sequence: TGTGCCAGCAGCTTAACCTCCTACAATGAGCAGTTCTTC. Amino acid sequence: CASSLTSYNEQFF. The full variable domain, its missing parts supplied by reference TRBV7-9 and TRBJ2-1, is DTGVSQNPRHKITKRGQNVTFRCDPISEHNRLYWYRQTLGQGPEFLTYFQNEAQLEKSRLLSDRFSAERPKGSFSTLEIQRTEQGDSAMYLCASSLTSYNEQFFGPGTRLTVL.

This clone was recorded at least ten times. Within the sample, other DNA sequences also encode this same CDR3. CDR3 sequence: CASSPPFWQSIVGNTIYF. The CDR3, as DNA: TGTGCCAGTAGCCCCCCCTTTTGGCAGAGTATCGTAGGAAACACCATATATTTT. J is TRBJ1-3 and V is TRBV19; D call uncertain. Germline CDR1 is LNHDA and CDR2 is SQIVND (reference sequence). V lost 6 bases and J lost 4, with 25 bases in between. This CDR3 has 18 residues.

Relative to its sample, this clone is medium-sized. This rearrangement joins TRBV3-1 to TRBJ1-1, with D hard to call. This CDR3 is 12 amino acids long. Trimming took off 3 bases at V and 10 bases at J, with 12 bases between the two ends. Germline V lookup: CDR1 LGHDT, CDR2 YNNKEL (reference sequence). This CDR3 is CASSQGTRGAFF. The CDR3 DNA reads TGTGCCAGCAGCCAGGGCACCCGCGGAGCTTTCTTT.

Relative to its sample, this clone is medium-sized (0.01 to 0.1%). The chain recombines TRBV27 with TRBJ2-5; D perhaps matches TRBD2 (6 bases). The V end was cut by 3 bases, the J end by 3 bases, with 11 bases between. Germline CDR1 reads MNHEY; CDR2 reads SMNVEV (reference sequence). The CDR3 contains 14 residues. The CDR3, as DNA: TGTGCCAGCAGTTTGGTGGGAGGAGAAGAGACCCAGTACTTC. This gives the protein CASSLVGGEETQYF.

The chain combines TRBV6-1 with TRBJ2-7; no clear D. The CDR3 runs 14 residues. The germline V gene encodes CDR1 MNHNS and CDR2 SASEGT. Trimming took off 4 bases at V and 3 bases at J, with 13 bases between the two ends. This CDR3 is CASSGSHSRYEQYF. CDR3 coding DNA: TGTGCCAGCAGTGGCTCCCATTCCCGCTACGAGCAGTACTTC.

The gene calls are TRBV6-9 and TRBJ1-1; tentatively, D is TRBD1 (5 bases). V lost 4 bases, J lost 0 bases, and 21 bases lay in between. This CDR3 region has 18 residues. The germline CDR1 and CDR2 sequences are MNHGY and SVAAGI. The CDR3 here is CASSFETGTASMNTEAFF. The CDR3 DNA reads TGTGCCAGCAGTTTTGAAACGGGGACCGCCAGCATGAACACTGAAGCTTTCTTT.

V and J are TRBV11-2 and TRBJ1-1; TRBD1 might be the D (6 bases). Deletions cut 3 bases from V and 3 bases from J, with 17 bases between. Germline CDR1 is SGHAT and CDR2 is FQNNGV. The length of the CDR3 is 16 residues. CDR3 in DNA: TGTGCCAGCAGCTTGGGGAGGCAGGGGACGGACACTGAAGCTTTCTTT. Translating it yields CASSLGRQGTDTEAFF.

This clone was detected ten times or more. This chain joins TRBV20-1 and TRBJ2-5, with a tentative D call TRBD2 (6 bases). Germline V gene lookup returns CDR1 DFQATT and CDR2 SNEGSKA (reference sequence). The CDR3 is made up of 13 amino acids. Trimming took 6 bases from V and 4 from J, leaving 15 bases between them. The CDR3 nucleotides are TGCAGTGCCCCCCTTGGGGGGATAGAGACCCAGTACTTC. Encoded protein: CSAPLGGIETQYF.

This clone came up a few times. The chain has TRBV6-2 or TRBV6-3 and TRBJ1-1, with TRBD1 as a possible D gene (6 bases). The V and J ends lost 6 bases and 4 bases respectively, with 24 bases between them. The CDR3 has 17 amino acids. Germline V gene sequence: CDR1 MNHEY, CDR2 SVGEGT. The CDR3, as DNA: TGTGCCAGCAGGATCCATCAGGGGAGAGAGTTCGGCACTGAAGCTTTCTTT. It codes for CASRIHQGREFGTEAFF.

The table lists this clone with many counts. The rearrangement links TRBV7-6 to TRBJ1-4; D unresolved. The CDR3 covers 12 residues. The germline CDR1 and CDR2 sequences are SGHVS and FNYEAQ. Trimming took off 5 bases at V and 8 bases at J, with 9 bases between the two ends. CDR3 region: CASSLGEEKLFF. Here the CDR3 DNA reads TGTGCCAGCAGCCTCGGCGAGGAAAAACTGTTTTTT.

This clone came up many times. The chain recombines TRBV11-2 with TRBJ1-1; D is uncertain. The germline V gene encodes CDR1 SGHAT and CDR2 FQNNGV. The length of the CDR3 is 17 residues. Between the trimmed V and J ends, which lost 1 base and 1 base, there was a span of 16 bases. DNA of the CDR3: TGTGCCAGCAGCTTAGTACTTGTTCGGCGGGCGAACACTGAAGCTTTCTTT. Translated, it gives CASSLVLVRRANTEAFF. Full variable domain (missing parts from reference TRBV11-2 and TRBJ1-1): EAGVAQSPRYKIIEKRQSVAFWCNPISGHATLYWYQQILGQGPKLLIQFQNNGVVDDSQLPKDRFSAERLKGVDSTLKIQPAKLEDSAVYLCASSLVLVRRANTEAFFGQGTRLTVV.

In this sample, this clone turned up a few times. This chain links TRBV2 with TRBJ2-7, with D tentatively TRBD1 or TRBD2 (5 bases each). The CDR3 extends over 12 amino acids. Trimming stripped 8 bases from V and 3 bases from J, with 11 bases between. The V gene's germline CDR1 is SNHLY and CDR2 FYNNEI. The DNA for the CDR3 is TGTGCCAGCGATGAGGGGAACTACGAGCAGTACTTC. Its protein is CASDEGNYEQYF.

This clone came up many times. The chain has TRBV7-2 and TRBJ1-5; D is possibly TRBD1 (5 bases). The CDR3 has 14 amino acids. V was pared by 3 bases and J by 4 bases, with 10 bases between. Germline lookup yields CDR1 SGHTA and CDR2 FQGNSA. CDR3 loop: CASSLGGANQPQHF. The CDR3 DNA is TGTGCCAGCAGCTTGGGTGGGGCGAATCAGCCCCAGCATTTT.

This clone was counted many times. V and J are TRBV6-1 and TRBJ1-1; D is undetermined. From germline, CDR1 is MNHNS and CDR2 SASEGT. The CDR3 totals 13 residues. Trimming stripped 6 bases from V and 1 base from J, with 9 bases between. CDR3 loop: CASRRRRNTEAFF. Written as DNA, the CDR3 is TGTGCCAGCAGGAGACGACGGAACACTGAAGCTTTCTTT.

The chain is built from TRBV6-1 and TRBJ2-7, with D possibly TRBD1 on 5 matching bases. The germline CDR1 and CDR2 sequences are MNHNS and SASEGT. V lost 3 bases and J lost 5, with 11 bases in between. This CDR3 spans 13 amino acids. CDR3 region: CASSDPGSHEQYF. The CDR3 nucleotides read TGTGCCAGCAGTGATCCAGGGTCCCACGAGCAGTACTTC.